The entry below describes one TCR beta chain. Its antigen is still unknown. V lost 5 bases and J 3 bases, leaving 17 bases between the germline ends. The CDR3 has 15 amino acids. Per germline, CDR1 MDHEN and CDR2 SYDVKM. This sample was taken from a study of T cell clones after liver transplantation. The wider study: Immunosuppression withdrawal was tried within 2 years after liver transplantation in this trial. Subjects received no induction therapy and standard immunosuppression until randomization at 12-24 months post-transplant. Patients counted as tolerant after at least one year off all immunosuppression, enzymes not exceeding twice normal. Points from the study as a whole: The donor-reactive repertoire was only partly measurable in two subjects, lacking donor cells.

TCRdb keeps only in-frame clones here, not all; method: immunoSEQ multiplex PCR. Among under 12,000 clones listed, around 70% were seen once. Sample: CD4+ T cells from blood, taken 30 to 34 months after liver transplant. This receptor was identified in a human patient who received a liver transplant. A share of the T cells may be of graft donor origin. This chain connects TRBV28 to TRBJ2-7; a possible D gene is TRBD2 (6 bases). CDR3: CASSPRLVFYYEQYF. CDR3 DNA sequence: TGTGCCAGCAGTCCCAGACTAGTATTTTACTACGAGCAGTACTTC.